This T cell receptor (beta chain) derives from a study of blood T cell repertoires in COVID-19. Clones were read by immunoSEQ multiplex PCR, and TCRdb kept only the in-frame ones, dropping some. The table has hundreds of thousands of clones, about nine tenths seen once. Trimming shortened V by 5 bases and J by 2 bases, and 16 bases separated the two germline ends. CDR3 length equals 15 residues. Germline CDR1 and CDR2: SGHTA and FQGNSA. The chain couples TRBV7-2 to TRBJ2-7; perhaps TRBD2 as D (6 bases). This receptor was obtained from a woman aged 50 to 65 who had recovered from COVID-19. Source material: PBMCs or T cells enriched from blood (not recorded which). The CDR3 DNA reads as TGTGCCAGCAGCCTCCGTCCCGCGGGACCCTACGAGCAGTACTTC. Translated, it gives CASSLRPAGPYEQYF.